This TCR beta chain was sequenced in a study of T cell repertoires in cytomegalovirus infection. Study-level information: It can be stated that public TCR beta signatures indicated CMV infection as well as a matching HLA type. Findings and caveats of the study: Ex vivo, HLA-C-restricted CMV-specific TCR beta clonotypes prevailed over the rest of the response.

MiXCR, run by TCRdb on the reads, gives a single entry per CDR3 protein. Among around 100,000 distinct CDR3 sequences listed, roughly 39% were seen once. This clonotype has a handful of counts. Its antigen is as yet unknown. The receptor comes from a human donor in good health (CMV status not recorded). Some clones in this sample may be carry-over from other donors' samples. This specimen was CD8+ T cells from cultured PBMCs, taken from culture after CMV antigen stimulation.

The CDR3 bases are TGTGCCAGCTTCGGAACCGCCAATGAGCAGTTCTTC. Protein: CASFGTANEQFF. The rearrangement joins TRBV5-4 to TRBJ2-1, with D unclear. The CDR3 runs to 12 residues. From germline, CDR1 is SGHNT and CDR2 YYREEE (reference sequence). Trimming cost V 7 bases and J 6 bases, with 11 bases left between them.